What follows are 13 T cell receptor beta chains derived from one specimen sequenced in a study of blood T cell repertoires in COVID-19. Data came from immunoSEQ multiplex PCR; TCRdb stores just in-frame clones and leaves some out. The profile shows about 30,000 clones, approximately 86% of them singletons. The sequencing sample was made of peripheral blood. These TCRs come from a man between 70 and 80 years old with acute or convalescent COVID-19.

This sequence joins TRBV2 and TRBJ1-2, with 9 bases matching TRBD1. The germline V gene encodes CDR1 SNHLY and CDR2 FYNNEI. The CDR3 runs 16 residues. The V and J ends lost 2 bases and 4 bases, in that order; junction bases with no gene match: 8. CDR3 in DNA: TGTGCCAGCAGTGAAAACAGGGGGCAGTTGAGCTATGGCTACACCTTC. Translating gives CASSENRGQLSYGYTF.

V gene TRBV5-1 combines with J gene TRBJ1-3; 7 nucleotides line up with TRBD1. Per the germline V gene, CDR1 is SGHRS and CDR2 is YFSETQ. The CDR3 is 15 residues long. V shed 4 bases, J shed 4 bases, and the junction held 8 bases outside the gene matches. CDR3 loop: CASSKGQPAGNTIYF. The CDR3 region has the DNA TGCGCCAGCAGCAAGGGACAGCCGGCAGGAAACACCATATATTTT.

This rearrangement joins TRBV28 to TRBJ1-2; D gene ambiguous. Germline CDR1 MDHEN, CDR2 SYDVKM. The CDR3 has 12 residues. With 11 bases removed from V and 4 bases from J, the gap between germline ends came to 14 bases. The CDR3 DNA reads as TGTGCCGCCTCCGGCGGTATCTATGGCTACACCTTC. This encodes CAASGGIYGYTF.

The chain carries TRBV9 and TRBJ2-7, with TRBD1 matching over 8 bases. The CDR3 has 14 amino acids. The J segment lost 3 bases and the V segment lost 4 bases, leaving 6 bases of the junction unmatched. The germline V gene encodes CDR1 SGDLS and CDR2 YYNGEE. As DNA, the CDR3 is TGTGCCAGCAGCCCGGGACAGGAGTTCTACGAGCAGTACTTC. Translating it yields CASSPGQEFYEQYF.

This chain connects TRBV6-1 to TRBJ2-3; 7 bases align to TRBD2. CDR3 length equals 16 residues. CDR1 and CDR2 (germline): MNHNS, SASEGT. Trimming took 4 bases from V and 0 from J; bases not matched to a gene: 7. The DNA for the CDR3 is TGTGCCAGCAGTGTTCCTGCGGGAGTGAGCACAGATACGCAGTATTTT. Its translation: CASSVPAGVSTDTQYF.

The CDR3 nucleotides read TGTGCCAGTACGACTAGCATGGGCACAGATACGCAGTATTTT. It yields the protein CASTTSMGTDTQYF. This sequence joins TRBV6-1 and TRBJ2-3, with 7 nucleotides matching TRBD2. Trimming cost V 9 bases and J 1 base; bases outside gene matches: 7. The germline CDR1 and CDR2 sequences are MNHNS and SASEGT. The CDR3 is 14 amino acids.

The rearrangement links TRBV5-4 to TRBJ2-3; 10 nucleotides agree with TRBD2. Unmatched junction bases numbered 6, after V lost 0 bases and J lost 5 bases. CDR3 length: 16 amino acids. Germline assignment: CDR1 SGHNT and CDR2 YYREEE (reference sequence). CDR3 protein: CASSLVSGRAEDTQYF. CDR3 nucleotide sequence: TGTGCCAGCAGCTTGGTGAGCGGGAGGGCGGAAGATACGCAGTATTTT. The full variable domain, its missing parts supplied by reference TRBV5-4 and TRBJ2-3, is ETGVTQSPTHLIKTRGQQVTLRCSSQSGHNTVSWYQQALGQGPQFIFQYYREEENGRGNFPPRFSGLQFPNYSSELNVNALELDDSALYLCASSLVSGRAEDTQYFGPGTRLTVL.

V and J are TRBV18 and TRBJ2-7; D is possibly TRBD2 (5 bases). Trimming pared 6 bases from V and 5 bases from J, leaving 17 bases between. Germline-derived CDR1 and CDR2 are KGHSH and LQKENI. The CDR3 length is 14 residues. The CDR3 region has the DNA TGTGCCAGCTCTACCATACGCTCCGGGGACGAGCAGTACTTC. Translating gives CASSTIRSGDEQYF.

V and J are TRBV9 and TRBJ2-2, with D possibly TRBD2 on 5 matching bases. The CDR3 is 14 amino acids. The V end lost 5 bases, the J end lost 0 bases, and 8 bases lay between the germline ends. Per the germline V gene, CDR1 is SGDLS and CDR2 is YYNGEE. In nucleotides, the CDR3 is TGTGCCAGCAGGGGGAGCGCGAACACCGGGGAGCTGTTTTTT. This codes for CASRGSANTGELFF.

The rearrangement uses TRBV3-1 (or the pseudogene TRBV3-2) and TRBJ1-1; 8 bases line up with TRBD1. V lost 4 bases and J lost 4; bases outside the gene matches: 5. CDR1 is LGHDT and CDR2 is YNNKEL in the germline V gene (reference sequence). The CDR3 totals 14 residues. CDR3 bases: TGTGCCAGCAGCCTGGGACAGGTGACCACTGAAGCTTTCTTT. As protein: CASSLGQVTTEAFF.

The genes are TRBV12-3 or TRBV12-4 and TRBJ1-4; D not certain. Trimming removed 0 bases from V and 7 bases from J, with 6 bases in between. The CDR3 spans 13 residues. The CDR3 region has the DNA TGTGCCAGCAGTTTAGCGCTACTTGAAAAACTGTTTTTT. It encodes CASSLALLEKLFF.

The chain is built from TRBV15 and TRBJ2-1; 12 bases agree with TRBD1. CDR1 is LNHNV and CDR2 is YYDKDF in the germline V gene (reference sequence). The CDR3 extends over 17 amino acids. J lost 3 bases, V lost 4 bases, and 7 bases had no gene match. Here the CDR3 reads CATSKAGQGAFYNEQFF. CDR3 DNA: TGTGCCACCAGCAAAGCGGGACAGGGGGCTTTCTACAATGAGCAGTTCTTC.

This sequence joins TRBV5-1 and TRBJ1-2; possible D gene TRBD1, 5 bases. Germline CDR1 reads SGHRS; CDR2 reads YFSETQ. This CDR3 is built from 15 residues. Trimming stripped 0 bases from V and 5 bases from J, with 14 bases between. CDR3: CASSLATQGGYGYTF. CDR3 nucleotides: TGCGCCAGCAGCTTGGCAACCCAGGGTGGGTATGGCTACACCTTC.